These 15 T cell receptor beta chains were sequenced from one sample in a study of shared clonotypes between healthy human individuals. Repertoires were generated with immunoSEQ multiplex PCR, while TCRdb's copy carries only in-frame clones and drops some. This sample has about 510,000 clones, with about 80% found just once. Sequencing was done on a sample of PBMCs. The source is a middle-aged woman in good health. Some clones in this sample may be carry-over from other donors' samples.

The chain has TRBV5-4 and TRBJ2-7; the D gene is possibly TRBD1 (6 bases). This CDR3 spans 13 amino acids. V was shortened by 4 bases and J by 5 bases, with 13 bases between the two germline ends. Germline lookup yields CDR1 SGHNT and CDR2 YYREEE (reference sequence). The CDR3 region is CASSQGMNNEQYF. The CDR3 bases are TGTGCCAGCAGCCAGGGGATGAATAACGAGCAGTACTTC.

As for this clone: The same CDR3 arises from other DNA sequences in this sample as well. The DNA for the CDR3 is TGCAGCGTCCACTCTGGAAACACCATATATTTT. Amino acids: CSVHSGNTIYF. The chain uses TRBV29-1 and TRBJ1-3; no reliable D call. Trimming removed 6 bases at V and 0 bases at J, with 3 bases between. Germline V gene lookup returns CDR1 SQVTM and CDR2 ANQGSEA. This CDR3 has 11 amino acids. Supplemented by reference TRBV29-1 and TRBJ1-3, the full variable domain reads SAVISQKPSRDICQRGTSLTIQCQVDSQVTMMFWYRQQPGQSLTLIATANQGSEATYESGFVIDKFPISRPNLTFSTLTVSNMSPEDSSIYLCSVHSGNTIYFGEGSWLTVV.

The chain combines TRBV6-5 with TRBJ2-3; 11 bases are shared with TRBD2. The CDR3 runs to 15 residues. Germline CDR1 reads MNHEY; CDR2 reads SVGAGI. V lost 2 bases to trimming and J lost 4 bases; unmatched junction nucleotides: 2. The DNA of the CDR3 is TGTGCCAGCAGTTACACTAGCGGGAGCCCAGATACGCAGTATTTT. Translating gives CASSYTSGSPDTQYF.

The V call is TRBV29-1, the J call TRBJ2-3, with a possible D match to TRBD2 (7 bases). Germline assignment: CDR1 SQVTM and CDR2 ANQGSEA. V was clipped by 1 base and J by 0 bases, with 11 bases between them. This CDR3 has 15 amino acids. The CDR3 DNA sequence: TGCAGCGTTGAAGGGGCGGGGGCTAGCACAGATACGCAGTATTTT. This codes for CSVEGAGASTDTQYF.

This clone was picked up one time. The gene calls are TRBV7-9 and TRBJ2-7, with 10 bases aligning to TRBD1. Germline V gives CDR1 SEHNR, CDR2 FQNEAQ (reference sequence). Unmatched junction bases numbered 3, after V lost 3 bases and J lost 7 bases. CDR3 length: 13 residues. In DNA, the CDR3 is TGTGCCAGCAGCTTTGACAGGGGGCGTGAGCAGTACTTC. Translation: CASSFDRGREQYF.

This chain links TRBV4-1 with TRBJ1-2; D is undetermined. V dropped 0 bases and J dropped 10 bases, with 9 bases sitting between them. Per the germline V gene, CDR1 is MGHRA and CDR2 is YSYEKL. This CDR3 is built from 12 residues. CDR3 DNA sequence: TGCGCCAGCAGCCAAGATCGCCAAGTCTACACCTTC. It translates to CASSQDRQVYTF.

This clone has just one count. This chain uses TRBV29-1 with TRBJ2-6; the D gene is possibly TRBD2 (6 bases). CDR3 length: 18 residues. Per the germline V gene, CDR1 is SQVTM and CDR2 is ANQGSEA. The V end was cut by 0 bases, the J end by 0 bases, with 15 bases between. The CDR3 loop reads CSVEDTPGLSSGANVLTF. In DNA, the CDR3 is TGCAGCGTTGAAGACACCCCGGGACTCAGCTCTGGGGCCAACGTCCTGACTTTC.

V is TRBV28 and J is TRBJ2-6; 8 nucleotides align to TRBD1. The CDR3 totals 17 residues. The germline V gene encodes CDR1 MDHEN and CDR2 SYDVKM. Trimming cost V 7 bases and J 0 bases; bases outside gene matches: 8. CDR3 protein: CASTFDRGTSGANVLTF. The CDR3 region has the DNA TGTGCCAGCACCTTCGACAGGGGTACCTCTGGGGCCAACGTCCTGACTTTC.

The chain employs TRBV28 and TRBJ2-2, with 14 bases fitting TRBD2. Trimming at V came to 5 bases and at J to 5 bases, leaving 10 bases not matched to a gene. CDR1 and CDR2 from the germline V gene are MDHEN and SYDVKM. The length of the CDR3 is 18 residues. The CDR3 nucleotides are TGTGCCAGCAGTACCCGAACCGGGACTAGCGGGAGTACCGGGGAGCTGTTTTTT. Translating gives CASSTRTGTSGSTGELFF.

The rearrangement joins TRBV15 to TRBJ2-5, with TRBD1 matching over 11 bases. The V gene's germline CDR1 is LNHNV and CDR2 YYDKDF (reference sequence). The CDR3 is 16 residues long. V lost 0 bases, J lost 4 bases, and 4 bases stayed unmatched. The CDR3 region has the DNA TGTGCCACCAGCAGAGATCTTGGGACAGGGGGAGAGACCCAGTACTTC. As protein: CATSRDLGTGGETQYF.

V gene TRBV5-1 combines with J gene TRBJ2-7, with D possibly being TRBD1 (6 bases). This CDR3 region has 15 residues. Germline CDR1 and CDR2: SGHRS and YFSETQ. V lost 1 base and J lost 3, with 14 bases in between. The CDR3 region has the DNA TGCGCCAGCAGCTTGTATCCAGGGGCGAGCTACGAGCAGTACTTC. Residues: CASSLYPGASYEQYF.

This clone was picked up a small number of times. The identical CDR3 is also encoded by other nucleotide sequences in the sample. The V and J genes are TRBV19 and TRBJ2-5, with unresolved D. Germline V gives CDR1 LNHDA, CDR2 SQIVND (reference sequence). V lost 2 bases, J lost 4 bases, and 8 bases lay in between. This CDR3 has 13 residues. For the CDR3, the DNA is TGTGCCAGTAGTATACGTAGAGCAGAGACCCAGTACTTC. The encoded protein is CASSIRRAETQYF.

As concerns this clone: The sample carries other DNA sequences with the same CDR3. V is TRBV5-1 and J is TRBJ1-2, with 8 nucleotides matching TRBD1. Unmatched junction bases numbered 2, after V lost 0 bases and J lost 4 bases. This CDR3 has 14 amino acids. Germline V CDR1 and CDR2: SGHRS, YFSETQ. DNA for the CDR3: TGCGCCAGCAGCTTGGATGGACAGGGCTATGGCTACACCTTC. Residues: CASSLDGQGYGYTF.

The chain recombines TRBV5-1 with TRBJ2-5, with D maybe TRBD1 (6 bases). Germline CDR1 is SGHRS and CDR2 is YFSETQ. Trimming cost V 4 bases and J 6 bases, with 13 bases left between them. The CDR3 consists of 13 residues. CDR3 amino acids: CASSPEGEKTQYF. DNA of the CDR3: TGCGCCAGCAGCCCAGAGGGGGAAAAGACCCAGTACTTC. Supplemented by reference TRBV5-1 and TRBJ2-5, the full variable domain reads KAGVTQTPRYLIKTRGQQVTLSCSPISGHRSVSWYQQTPGQGLQFLFEYFSETQRNKGNFPGRFSGRQFSNSRSEMNVSTLELGDSALYLCASSPEGEKTQYFGPGTRLLVL.

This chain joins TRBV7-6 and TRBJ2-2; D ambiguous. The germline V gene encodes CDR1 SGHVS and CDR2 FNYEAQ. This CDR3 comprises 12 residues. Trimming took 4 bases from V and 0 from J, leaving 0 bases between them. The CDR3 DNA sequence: TGTGCCAGCAGCTCGAACACCGGGGAGCTGTTTTTT. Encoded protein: CASSSNTGELFF.